This record looks at one TCR beta chain sequence and its context. The record originates from a study of blood T cell repertoires in COVID-19. The repertoire was sequenced with immunoSEQ multiplex PCR; TCRdb's copy has only in-frame clones and lacks some. The sample lists approximately 100,000 clones, approximately 89% occurring once. Germline V CDR1 and CDR2: DFQATT, SNEGSKA (reference sequence). This CDR3 spans 14 amino acids. Trimming shortened V by 3 bases and J by 0 bases, and 9 bases separated the two germline ends. What was sequenced was peripheral blood. This receptor was obtained from a woman aged 30 to 39 with acute or convalescent COVID-19. V gene TRBV20-1 combines with J gene TRBJ1-3, with D hard to call. The CDR3 DNA reads as TGCAGTGCTAGTTTTCATAGCTCTGGAAACACCATATATTTT. Amino acids: CSASFHSSGNTIYF.